This TCR beta chain was obtained from a study of cytomegalovirus exposure and HLA in healthy donors. General observations from the study: Most TCR sequences were rare, but some public TCRs occurred in many donors.

This clone occurred once. The antigen remains undetermined. Primers for the PCR totalled 60 Vbeta and 13 Jbeta. Sequencing was performed with immunoSEQ multiplex PCR; in TCRdb, only in-frame clones are kept and a portion is missing. This sample has over 80,000 clones, with about four fifths found just once. Germline V lookup: CDR1 SGHNT, CDR2 YYREEE (reference sequence). With 4 bases clipped from V and 7 bases from J, the junction kept 3 bases outside the gene matches. The CDR3 runs 14 residues. This clonotype was sampled from a woman in her seventies in good health and CMV-seropositive. The chain uses TRBV5-4 and TRBJ2-1, with 12 bases matching TRBD2. The specimen sequenced was PBMCs. CDR3 amino acids: CASSGLAGGNEQFF. CDR3 DNA sequence: TGTGCCAGCAGCGGCCTAGCGGGGGGGAATGAGCAGTTCTTC. Drawing the rest from reference TRBV5-4 and TRBJ2-1, the complete variable domain is ETGVTQSPTHLIKTRGQQVTLRCSSQSGHNTVSWYQQALGQGPQFIFQYYREEENGRGNFPPRFSGLQFPNYSSELNVNALELDDSALYLCASSGLAGGNEQFFGPGTRLTVL.